These 2 T cell receptor beta chains share one sample of origin, sequenced in a study of shared clonotypes between healthy human individuals. Clones were sequenced by immunoSEQ multiplex PCR, and TCRdb holds only the in-frame ones, with some missing. The data show 2 million to 2.5 million clones, over 85% seen once. The source material was naive CD4+ T cells from PBMCs. Subset indicated: CD45RA+ positively selected. These receptors were obtained from a man aged 18 to 29 in good health. Some clones in this sample may be carry-over from other donors' samples.

This clone was seen once. The rearrangement uses TRBV5-4 and TRBJ2-2, with D perhaps TRBD1 or TRBD2 (6 bases each). Trimming cost V 4 bases and J 6 bases, with 19 bases left between them. Germline lookup yields CDR1 SGHNT and CDR2 YYREEE (reference sequence). CDR3 length: 16 residues. The CDR3 nucleotides read TGTGCCAGCAGCGGAGGGGACAACGGGCCGGCCGGGGAGCTGTTTTTT. Translating gives CASSGGDNGPAGELFF.

The chain is built from TRBV7-3 and TRBJ2-5, with D perhaps TRBD2 (5 bases). Deletions cut 4 bases from V and 5 bases from J, with 11 bases between. Germline lookup yields CDR1 SGHTA and CDR2 FQGTGA. This CDR3 has 13 amino acids. The CDR3, as DNA: TGTGCCAGCAGCTCGAGGGAATGGGAGACCCAGTACTTC. Amino acids: CASSSREWETQYF.